The entry that follows covers one T cell receptor (beta chain) sequence. One end of the junction is discordant with germline, which a read error may explain. Repertoires were generated with immunoSEQ multiplex PCR, while TCRdb's copy carries only in-frame clones and drops some. Among under 80,000 clones listed, about 85% were seen once. Germline V gives CDR1 SGHTA, CDR2 FQGNSA. This CDR3 has 13 residues. This entry is derived from a study of OX40 agonist ivuxolimab in advanced cancers. Study context: Dose-escalation subjects each had hepatocellular carcinoma, melanoma, renal cell or head and neck cancer.

The sample consisted of CD4+ or CD8+ T cells sorted from blood, taken in a trial of the OX40 agonist ivuxolimab. The V and J genes are TRBV7-2 and TRBJ1-5; the match to TRBD1 covers 8 bases. The receptor was derived from an adult with an advanced solid tumor such as melanoma, head and neck, liver or kidney cancer. CDR3 coding DNA: TGTGCCAGCAGTTCAGGGGGCAAGCAGCCCCAGCATTTT. Translated, it gives CASSSGGKQPQHF.